The subject of this entry is one TCR beta chain. Its antigen is not known. This entry is derived from a study of cytomegalovirus exposure and HLA in healthy donors. PCR primers comprised 60 Vbeta and 13 Jbeta primers. Data came from immunoSEQ multiplex PCR; TCRdb stores just in-frame clones and leaves some out. This repertoire shows 90,000 to 130,000 clones, approximately 79% found once; its top ten account for 5.5% to 7%. Study-level findings and limits: Association of 16,951 TCR beta sequences with HLA alleles was found at 0.05 false discovery rate in a later analysis. TCR beta chains numbering 150 to 200 were designated cytomegalovirus-associated.

This CDR3 has 13 residues. CDR1 and CDR2 (germline): KGHSH, LQKENI. Trimming took 2 bases from V and 1 from J, leaving 5 bases between them. This chain links TRBV18 with TRBJ1-1; a possible D gene is TRBD1 (5 bases). The sample was PBMCs. This receptor was obtained from a man aged 25 to 40 in good health and CMV-seropositive. The CDR3 DNA sequence: TGTGCCAGCTCACCAACAGGGAACACTGAAGCTTTCTTT. Its translation: CASSPTGNTEAFF.